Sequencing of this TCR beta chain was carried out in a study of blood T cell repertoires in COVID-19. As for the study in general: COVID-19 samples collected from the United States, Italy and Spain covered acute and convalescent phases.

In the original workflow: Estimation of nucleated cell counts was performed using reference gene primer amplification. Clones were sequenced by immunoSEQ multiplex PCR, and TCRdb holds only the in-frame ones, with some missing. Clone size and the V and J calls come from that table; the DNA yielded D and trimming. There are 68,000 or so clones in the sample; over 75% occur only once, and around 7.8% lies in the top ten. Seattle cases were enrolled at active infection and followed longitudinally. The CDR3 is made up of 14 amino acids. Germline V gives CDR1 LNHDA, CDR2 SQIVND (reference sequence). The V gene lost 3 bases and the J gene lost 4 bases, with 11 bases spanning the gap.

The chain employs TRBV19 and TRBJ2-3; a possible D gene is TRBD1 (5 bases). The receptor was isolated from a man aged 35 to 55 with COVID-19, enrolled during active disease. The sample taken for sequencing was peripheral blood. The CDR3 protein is CASSMGRAADTQYF. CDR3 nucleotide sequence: TGTGCCAGTAGTATGGGCAGGGCTGCAGATACGCAGTATTTT.